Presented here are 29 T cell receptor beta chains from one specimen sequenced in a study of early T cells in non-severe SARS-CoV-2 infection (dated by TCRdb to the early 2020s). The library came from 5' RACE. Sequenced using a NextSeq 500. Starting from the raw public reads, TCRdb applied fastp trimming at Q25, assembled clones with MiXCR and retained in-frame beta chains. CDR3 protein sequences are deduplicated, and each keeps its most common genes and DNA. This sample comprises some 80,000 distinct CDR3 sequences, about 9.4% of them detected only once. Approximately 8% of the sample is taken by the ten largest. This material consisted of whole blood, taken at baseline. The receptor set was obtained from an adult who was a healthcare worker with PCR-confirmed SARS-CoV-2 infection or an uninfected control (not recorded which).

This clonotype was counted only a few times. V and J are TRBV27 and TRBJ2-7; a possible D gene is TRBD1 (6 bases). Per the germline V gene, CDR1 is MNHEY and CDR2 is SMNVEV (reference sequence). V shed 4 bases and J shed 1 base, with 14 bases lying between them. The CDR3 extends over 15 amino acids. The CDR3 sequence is CASSSTGTNSYEQYF. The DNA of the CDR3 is TGTGCCAGCAGTTCAACCGGGACAAATTCCTACGAGCAGTACTTC.

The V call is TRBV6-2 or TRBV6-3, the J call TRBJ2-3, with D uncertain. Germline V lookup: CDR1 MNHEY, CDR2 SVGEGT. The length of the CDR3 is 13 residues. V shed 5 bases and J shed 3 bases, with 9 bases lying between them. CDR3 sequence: CASSTKTTDTQYF. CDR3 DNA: TGTGCCAGCAGTACGAAGACAACAGATACGCAGTATTTT.

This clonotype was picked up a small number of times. CDR3 sequence reads: CASSRTVTGELFF. The CDR3 nucleotides read TGTGCCAGCAGCCGAACGGTGACCGGGGAGCTGTTTTTT. The chain combines TRBV11-3 with TRBJ2-2; D ambiguous. The germline V and J ends were trimmed by 5 bases and 5 bases, with 9 bases remaining between them. CDR1 SGHNT and CDR2 YENEEA come from the germline V gene. There are 13 residues in the CDR3.

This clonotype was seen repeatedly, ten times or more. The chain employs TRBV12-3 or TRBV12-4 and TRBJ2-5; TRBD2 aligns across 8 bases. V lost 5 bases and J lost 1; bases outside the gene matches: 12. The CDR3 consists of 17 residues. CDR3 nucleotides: TGTGCCAGCAGTCCTCGATCCGGTAGCGGGACCCAAGAGACCCAGTACTTC. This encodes CASSPRSGSGTQETQYF.

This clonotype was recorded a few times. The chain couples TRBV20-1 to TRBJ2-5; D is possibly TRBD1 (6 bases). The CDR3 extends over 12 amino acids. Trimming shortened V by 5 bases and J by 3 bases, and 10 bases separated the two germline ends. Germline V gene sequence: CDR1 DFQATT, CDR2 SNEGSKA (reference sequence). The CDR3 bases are TGCAGTGCTGCCTACAGGGAAGAGACCCAGTACTTC. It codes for CSAAYREETQYF.

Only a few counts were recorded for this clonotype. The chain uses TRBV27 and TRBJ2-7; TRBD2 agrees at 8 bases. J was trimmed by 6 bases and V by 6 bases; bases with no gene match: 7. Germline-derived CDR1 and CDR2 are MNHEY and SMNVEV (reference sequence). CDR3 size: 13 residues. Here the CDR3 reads CASSRTRGGEQYF. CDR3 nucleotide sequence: TGTGCCAGCAGCCGCACCCGGGGGGGCGAGCAGTACTTC.

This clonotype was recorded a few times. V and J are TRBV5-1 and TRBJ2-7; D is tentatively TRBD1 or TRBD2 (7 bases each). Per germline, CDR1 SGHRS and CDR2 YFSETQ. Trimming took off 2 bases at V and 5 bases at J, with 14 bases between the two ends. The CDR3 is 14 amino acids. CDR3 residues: CASSFGQGGHEQYF. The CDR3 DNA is TGCGCCAGCAGCTTCGGCCAGGGGGGGCACGAGCAGTACTTC.

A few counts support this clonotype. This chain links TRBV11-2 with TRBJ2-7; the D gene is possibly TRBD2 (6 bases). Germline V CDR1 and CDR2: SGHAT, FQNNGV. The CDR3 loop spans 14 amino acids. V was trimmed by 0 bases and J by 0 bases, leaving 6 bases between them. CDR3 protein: CASSLDSGSYEQYF. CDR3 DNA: TGTGCCAGCAGCTTAGATAGCGGCTCCTACGAGCAGTACTTC.

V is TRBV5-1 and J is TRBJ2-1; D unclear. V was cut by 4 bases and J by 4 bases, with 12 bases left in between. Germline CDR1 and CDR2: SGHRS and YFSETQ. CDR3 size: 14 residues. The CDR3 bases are TGCGCCAGCAGCCTGCCGGGCCCGTACAATGAGCAGTTCTTC. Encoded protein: CASSLPGPYNEQFF.

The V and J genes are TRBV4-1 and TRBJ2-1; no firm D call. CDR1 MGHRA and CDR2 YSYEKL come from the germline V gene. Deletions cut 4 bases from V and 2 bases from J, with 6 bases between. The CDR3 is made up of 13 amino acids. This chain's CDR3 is CASSPTTYNEQFF. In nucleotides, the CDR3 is TGCGCCAGCAGCCCAACTACCTACAATGAGCAGTTCTTC.

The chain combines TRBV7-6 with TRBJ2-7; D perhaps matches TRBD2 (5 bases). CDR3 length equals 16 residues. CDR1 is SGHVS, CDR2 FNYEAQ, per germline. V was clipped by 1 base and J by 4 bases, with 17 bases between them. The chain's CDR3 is CASSLGQDKDSYEQYF. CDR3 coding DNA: TGTGCCAGCAGCTTAGGGCAAGACAAGGACTCGTACGAGCAGTACTTC.

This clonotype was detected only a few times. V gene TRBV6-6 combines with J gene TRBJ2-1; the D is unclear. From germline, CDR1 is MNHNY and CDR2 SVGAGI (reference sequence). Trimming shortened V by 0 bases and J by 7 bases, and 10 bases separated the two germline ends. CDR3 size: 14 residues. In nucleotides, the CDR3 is TGTGCCAGCAGTTACTCTTCCGCGAAGAATGAGCAGTTCTTC. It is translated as CASSYSSAKNEQFF.

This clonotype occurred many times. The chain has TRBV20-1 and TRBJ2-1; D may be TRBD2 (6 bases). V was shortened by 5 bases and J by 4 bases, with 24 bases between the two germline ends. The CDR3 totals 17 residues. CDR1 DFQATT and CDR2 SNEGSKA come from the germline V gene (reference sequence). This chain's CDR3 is CSAHQTQARRVYNEQFF. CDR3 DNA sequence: TGCAGTGCTCACCAGACCCAAGCTCGGAGGGTTTACAATGAGCAGTTCTTC.

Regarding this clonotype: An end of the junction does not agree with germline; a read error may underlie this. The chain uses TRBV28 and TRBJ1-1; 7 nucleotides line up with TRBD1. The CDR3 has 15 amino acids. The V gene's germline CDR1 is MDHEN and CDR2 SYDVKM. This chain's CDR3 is CASCQAGQRNTEVFF. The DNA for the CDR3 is TGTGCCAGCTGCCAGGCGGGACAGAGAAACACTGAAGTTTTCTTT.

CDR3 sequence reads: CASSLASGLSYNEQFF. The CDR3 DNA follows: TGTGCCAGCAGCTTAGCTTCGGGACTATCCTACAATGAGCAGTTCTTC. V gene TRBV7-9 combines with J gene TRBJ2-1; TRBD2 matches 7 bases. Looked up from germline, CDR1 is SEHNR and CDR2 is FQNEAQ (reference sequence). The CDR3 has 16 residues. J gave up 1 base and V 0 bases, and 3 bases lay outside the gene matches.

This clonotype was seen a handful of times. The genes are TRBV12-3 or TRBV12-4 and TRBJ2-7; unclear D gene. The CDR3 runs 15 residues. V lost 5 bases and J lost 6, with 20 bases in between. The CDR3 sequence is CASSPRSPGVSEQYF. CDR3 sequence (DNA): TGTGCCAGCAGTCCCAGATCCCCAGGAGTGTCCGAGCAGTACTTC.

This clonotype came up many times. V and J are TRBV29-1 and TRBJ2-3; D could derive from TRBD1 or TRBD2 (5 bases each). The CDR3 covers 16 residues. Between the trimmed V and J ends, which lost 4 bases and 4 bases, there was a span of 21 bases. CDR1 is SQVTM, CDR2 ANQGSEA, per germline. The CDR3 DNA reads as TGCAGCGTTGCGCAGGGACCGGGCCTACGGGCAGATACGCAGTATTTT. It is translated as CSVAQGPGLRADTQYF.

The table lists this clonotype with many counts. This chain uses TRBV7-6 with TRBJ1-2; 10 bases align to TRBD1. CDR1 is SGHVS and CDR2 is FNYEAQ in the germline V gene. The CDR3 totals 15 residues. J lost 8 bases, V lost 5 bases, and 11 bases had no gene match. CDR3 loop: CASSMGQGTSGGYTF. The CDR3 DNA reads TGTGCCAGCAGCATGGGACAGGGGACGTCAGGGGGCTACACCTTC.

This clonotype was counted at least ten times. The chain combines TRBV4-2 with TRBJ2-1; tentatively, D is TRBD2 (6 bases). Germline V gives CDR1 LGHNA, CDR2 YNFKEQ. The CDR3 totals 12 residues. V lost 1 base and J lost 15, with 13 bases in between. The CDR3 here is CASSQVTGTLFF. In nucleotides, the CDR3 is TGTGCCAGCAGCCAAGTCACCGGGACTCTGTTCTTC.

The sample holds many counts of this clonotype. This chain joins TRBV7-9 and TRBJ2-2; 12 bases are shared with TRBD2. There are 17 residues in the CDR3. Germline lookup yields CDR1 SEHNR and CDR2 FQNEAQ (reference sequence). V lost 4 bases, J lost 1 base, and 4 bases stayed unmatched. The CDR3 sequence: CASSWTGLAGNTGELFF. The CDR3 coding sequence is TGTGCCAGCAGCTGGACGGGACTAGCGGGGAACACCGGGGAGCTGTTTTTT.

The DNA of the CDR3 is TGTGCCAGCAGCCAAGGCCCTCAAATCGACGAAGAGACCCAGTACTTC. Protein sequence: CASSQGPQIDEETQYF. This rearrangement joins TRBV3-1 to TRBJ2-5; D ambiguous. This CDR3 contains 16 residues. Trimming pared 1 base from V and 3 bases from J, leaving 15 bases between. CDR1 and CDR2 (germline): LGHDT, YNNKEL (reference sequence).

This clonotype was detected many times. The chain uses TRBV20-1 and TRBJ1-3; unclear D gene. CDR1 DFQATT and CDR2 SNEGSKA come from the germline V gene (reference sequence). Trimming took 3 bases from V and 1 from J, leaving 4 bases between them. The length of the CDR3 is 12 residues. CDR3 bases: TGCAGTGCTAGCAATTCTGGAAACACCATATATTTT. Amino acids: CSASNSGNTIYF.

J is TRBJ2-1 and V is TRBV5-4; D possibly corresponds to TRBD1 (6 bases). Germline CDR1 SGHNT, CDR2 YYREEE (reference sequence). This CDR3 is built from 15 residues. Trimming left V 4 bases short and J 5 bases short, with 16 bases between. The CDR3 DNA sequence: TGTGCCAGCAGCCCCCAGGGGCTAGGAGACAATGAGCAGTTCTTC. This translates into CASSPQGLGDNEQFF.

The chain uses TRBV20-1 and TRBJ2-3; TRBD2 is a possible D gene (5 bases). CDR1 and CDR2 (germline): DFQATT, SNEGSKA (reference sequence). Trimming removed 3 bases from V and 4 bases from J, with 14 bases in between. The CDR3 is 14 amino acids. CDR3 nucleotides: TGCAGTGCTAGGCGTCCCACGAGGGCAGATACGCAGTATTTT. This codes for CSARRPTRADTQYF.

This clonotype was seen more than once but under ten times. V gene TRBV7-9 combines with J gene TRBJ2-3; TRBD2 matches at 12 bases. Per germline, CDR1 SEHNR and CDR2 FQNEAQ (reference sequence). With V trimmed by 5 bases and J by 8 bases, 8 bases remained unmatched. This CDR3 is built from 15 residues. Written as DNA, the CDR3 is TGTGCCAGCAGCCCCCGACTAGCGGGAGAGTCTACGCAGTATTTT. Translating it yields CASSPRLAGESTQYF.

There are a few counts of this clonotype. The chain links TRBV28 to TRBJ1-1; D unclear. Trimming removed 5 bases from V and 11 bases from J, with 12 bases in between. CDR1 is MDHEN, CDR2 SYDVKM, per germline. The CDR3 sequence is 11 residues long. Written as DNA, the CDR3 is TGTGCCAGCAGTGGGCAGATTGGGGCTTTCTTT. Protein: CASSGQIGAFF.

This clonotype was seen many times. The CDR3 protein is CASSVDGSNQPQHF. CDR3 DNA: TGTGCCAGCAGCGTGGATGGTAGCAATCAGCCCCAGCATTTT. This chain connects TRBV9 to TRBJ1-5; no clear D gene. Trimming cost V 2 bases and J 0 bases, with 6 bases left between them. The CDR3 sequence is 14 residues long. Germline CDR1 reads SGDLS; CDR2 reads YYNGEE.

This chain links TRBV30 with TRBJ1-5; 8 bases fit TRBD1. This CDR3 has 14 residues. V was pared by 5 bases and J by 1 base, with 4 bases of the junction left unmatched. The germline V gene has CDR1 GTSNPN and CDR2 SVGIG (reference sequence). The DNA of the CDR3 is TGTGCCTGGTCAGGGGGCAGAAGCAATCAGCCCCAGCATTTT. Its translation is CAWSGGRSNQPQHF.

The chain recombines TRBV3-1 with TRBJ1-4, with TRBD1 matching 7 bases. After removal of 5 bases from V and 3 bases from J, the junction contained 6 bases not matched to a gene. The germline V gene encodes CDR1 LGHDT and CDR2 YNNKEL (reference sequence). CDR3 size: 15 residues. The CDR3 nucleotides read TGTGCCAGCAGCTTGGACGGGACAGCTAATGAAAAACTGTTTTTT. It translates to CASSLDGTANEKLFF.